The present T cell receptor beta chain was sequenced within a study of identical twins. Only a few counts were recorded for this clonotype. Germline V gene sequence: CDR1 MNHEY, CDR2 SVGAGI. The V and J ends lost 0 bases and 0 bases respectively, with 17 bases between them. The CDR3 length is 18 residues. Each CDR3 protein gets one entry after TCRdb re-called the 5' RACE reads with MiXCR. The sample contains more than 650,000 distinct CDR3 sequences, 6% to 6.5% of which appear only once. The clonotype originates from a man younger than 35 in good health. The sample taken for sequencing was naive T cells sorted from blood. The gene calls are TRBV6-5 and TRBJ1-1; weak D call: TRBD1 (5 bases). The CDR3 coding sequence is TGTGCCAGCAGTTACTCGATAAGGCGAGGGGAGCTGAACACTGAAGCTTTCTTT. Residues: CASSYSIRRGELNTEAFF.